The clone carrying this TCR beta chain was counted ten times or more. Each CDR3 protein is one row after TCRdb ran MiXCR on the 5' RACE reads. The sample yields some 77,000 distinct CDR3 sequences, around 15% seen once. The data were obtained in a study of neurological immune-mediated disorders. Trimming removed 6 bases from V and 6 bases from J; junction bases left unmatched: 7. The length of the CDR3 is 14 residues. The time point denotes: longitudinal time-point 1 (baseline). The starting material, 2 million PBMCs stored at -80 C, gave rise to the unsorted libraries. The source material was PBMCs. This TCR was recovered from a female donor with HTLV-1-associated myelopathy (HAM/TSP). The rearrangement links TRBV12-3 or TRBV12-4 to TRBJ2-1; 8 bases align to TRBD1. The DNA for the CDR3 is TGTGCCAGCAGCCGCGGACAGGGAGGCAATGAGCAGTTCTTC. It codes for CASSRGQGGNEQFF.